This note documents a single TCR beta chain sequence. The sample comes from a study of shared T cell receptors in the human thymus. Generated by immunoSEQ multiplex PCR, the TCRdb table keeps only in-frame clones and is missing some. The data show about 660,000 clones, 87% seen once. These data were likewise used in another study, on human thymus T cells. That paper states: Corrective surgery for congenital heart defects was being performed on the healthy Finnish infants who served as donors. Resections from corrective heart surgery provided thymus tissue. Related research described thymic repertoires that were highly overlapping among unrelated individuals.

The receptor comes from a boy younger than two with a congenital heart defect. Sequenced input: thymocytes.

CDR3 region: CASSSPGTSGRAVTGELFF. CDR3 coding DNA: TGTGCCAGCAGCTCGCCCGGGACTAGCGGGAGGGCCGTCACCGGGGAGCTGTTTTTT. V usage is TRBV5-6 and J usage is TRBJ2-2; 16 bases line up with TRBD2. V lost 3 bases to trimming and J lost 4 bases; unmatched junction nucleotides: 9. This CDR3 is 19 amino acids long. CDR1 is SGHDT, CDR2 YYEEEE, per germline.